This entry lists 14 T cell receptor beta chains sequenced from one sample in a study of T cells after yellow fever vaccination. TCRdb independently ran MiXCR on the 5' RACE reads; one entry per CDR3 protein. The data show fewer than 400,000 distinct CDR3 sequences, with under 7.5% seen just once and 15% held by the top ten. Sequencing was performed on PBMCs, taken 5 days after the yellow fever booster vaccination. These receptors all come from a man aged 25-45 years who received the YFV17D yellow fever vaccine.

This chain connects TRBV4-3 to TRBJ1-5; tentative D call: TRBD1 (5 bases). This CDR3 has 13 residues. With 5 bases removed from V and 3 bases from J, the gap between germline ends came to 8 bases. Germline V gene sequence: CDR1 LGHNA, CDR2 YSLEER. DNA of the CDR3: TGCGCCAGCAGCAGGGACCACAATCAGCCCCAGCATTTT. It codes for CASSRDHNQPQHF.

This clonotype was observed many times. This sequence joins TRBV6-1 and TRBJ1-5; D gene unclear. Trimming shortened V by 5 bases and J by 3 bases, and 14 bases separated the two germline ends. Germline CDR1 and CDR2: MNHNS and SASEGT. CDR3 length: 15 residues. The CDR3 protein is CASSPRRVANQPQHF. The CDR3 DNA is TGTGCCAGCAGTCCCCGGCGGGTCGCCAATCAGCCCCAGCATTTT.

The sample holds a few counts of this clonotype. The chain combines TRBV10-3 with TRBJ2-6, with 7 bases identical to TRBD2. Losses at the gene ends were 8 bases for V and 1 base for J; bases not matched to a gene: 8. The CDR3 is 16 amino acids. CDR1 is ENHRY, CDR2 SYGVKD, per germline. CDR3 protein: CAILASGSSGANVLTF. The CDR3 DNA is TGTGCCATCCTTGCTAGCGGATCTTCTGGGGCCAACGTCCTGACTTTC.

This clonotype was detected only a few times. The chain recombines TRBV23-1 with TRBJ2-7, with 7 nucleotides matching TRBD1. TRBV23-1 carries the ORF label, with uncertain function. The CDR3 runs 16 residues. The trim removed 3 bases at V and 3 bases at J, leaving 11 bases unmatched. The CDR3 loop is CASSHTRQGRDYEQYF. The DNA for the CDR3 is TGCGCCAGCAGTCACACCCGACAGGGAAGGGACTACGAGCAGTACTTC.

This clonotype was detected many times. This chain uses TRBV20-1 with TRBJ2-3; D remains ambiguous. The germline gives CDR1 DFQATT, CDR2 SNEGSKA (reference sequence). The CDR3 has 13 residues. CDR3 sequence: CSLSGGHTDTQYF. DNA for the CDR3: TGCAGCCTTTCGGGTGGCCACACAGATACGCAGTATTTT.

Ten or more counts support this clonotype. The V call is TRBV20-1, the J call TRBJ2-1; 8 bases are a match to TRBD2. This CDR3 comprises 14 residues. Trimming at V came to 4 bases and at J to 4 bases, leaving 6 bases not matched to a gene. Germline V lookup: CDR1 DFQATT, CDR2 SNEGSKA (reference sequence). The DNA of the CDR3 is TGCAGTGCTACCACTAGCGGAGCTTACAATGAGCAGTTCTTC. Amino acids: CSATTSGAYNEQFF.

This rearrangement joins TRBV20-1 to TRBJ1-2; TRBD1 might be the D (5 bases). The CDR3 is 13 amino acids. The germline V and J ends were trimmed by 2 bases and 4 bases, with 11 bases remaining between them. Germline V CDR1 and CDR2: DFQATT, SNEGSKA (reference sequence). The CDR3 coding sequence is TGCAGTGCTAGACAGGGTCTGGGCTATGGCTACACCTTC. It codes for CSARQGLGYGYTF.

This clonotype has a handful of counts. V and J are TRBV6-2 or TRBV6-3 and TRBJ2-1, with D perhaps TRBD2 (6 bases). The CDR3 spans 16 residues. Germline CDR1 MNHEY, CDR2 SVGEGT. V lost 5 bases, J lost 0 bases, and 14 bases lay in between. The CDR3 DNA is TGTGCCAGCAGTCGGGACTCCTGGAGCTCCTACAATGAGCAGTTCTTC. Translating gives CASSRDSWSSYNEQFF.

Only a few counts were recorded for this clonotype. V usage is TRBV7-6 and J usage is TRBJ2-7; D gene uncertain. The V end lost 5 bases, the J end lost 0 bases, and 11 bases lay between the germline ends. The CDR3 spans 14 residues. Germline V CDR1 and CDR2: SGHVS, FNYEAQ. CDR3 sequence reads: CASSPTPNSYEQYF. CDR3 sequence (DNA): TGTGCCAGCAGCCCCACTCCCAACTCCTACGAGCAGTACTTC. The full variable domain, its missing parts supplied by reference TRBV7-6 and TRBJ2-7, is GAGVSQSPRYKVTKRGQDVALRCDPISGHVSLYWYRQALGQGPEFLTYFNYEAQQDKSGLPNDRFSAERPEGSISTLTIQRTEQRDSAMYRCASSPTPNSYEQYFGPGTRLTVT.

This clonotype has more than one count but fewer than ten. The chain links TRBV7-9 to TRBJ2-2; a possible D gene is TRBD1 (5 bases). V lost 5 bases and J 5 bases, leaving 9 bases between the germline ends. Germline CDR1 and CDR2: SEHNR and FQNEAQ (reference sequence). This CDR3 region has 13 residues. CDR3 sequence: CASSGWTTGELFF. CDR3 sequence (DNA): TGTGCCAGCAGCGGTTGGACAACCGGGGAGCTGTTTTTT.

The sample holds many counts of this clonotype. The chain recombines TRBV6-2 or TRBV6-3 with TRBJ2-1; 9 bases fit TRBD2. V lost 7 bases to trimming and J lost 4 bases; unmatched junction nucleotides: 5. Germline V lookup: CDR1 MNHEY, CDR2 SVGEGT. The CDR3 runs to 14 residues. CDR3 loop: CASTGLAGYNEQFF. The CDR3 coding sequence is TGTGCCAGCACTGGCCTAGCGGGATACAATGAGCAGTTCTTC.

This clonotype showed up just a few times. V gene TRBV27 combines with J gene TRBJ2-7; D possibly matches TRBD1 or TRBD2 (5 bases each). The V gene's germline CDR1 is MNHEY and CDR2 SMNVEV (reference sequence). The CDR3 has 16 residues. V gave up 2 bases and J gave up 4 bases, with 18 bases separating them. For the CDR3, the DNA is TGTGCCAGCAGTTTAACCCCTGACTTGGGACCATACGAGCAGTACTTC. It codes for CASSLTPDLGPYEQYF.

On this clonotype itself: A much larger clone differs from this one at a single base, so this may be a read error. This chain uses TRBV5-1 with TRBJ2-3; TRBD2 agrees at 10 bases. This CDR3 comprises 14 residues. In germline, CDR1 is SGHRS, CDR2 YFSETQ. CDR3 loop: CASTASGRPDTRYF. CDR3 bases: TGCGCCAGTACGGCTAGCGGGAGACCAGATACGCGGTATTTT.

This clonotype has more than one count but fewer than ten. The rearrangement uses TRBV6-5 and TRBJ1-2; D might be TRBD1 (5 bases). Trimming left V 0 bases short and J 7 bases short, with 9 bases between. This CDR3 comprises 13 residues. Germline assignment: CDR1 MNHEY and CDR2 SVGAGI. The CDR3 coding sequence is TGTGCCAGCAGTTACTCGGGGGGACGTGGCTACACCTTC. Translated: CASSYSGGRGYTF.